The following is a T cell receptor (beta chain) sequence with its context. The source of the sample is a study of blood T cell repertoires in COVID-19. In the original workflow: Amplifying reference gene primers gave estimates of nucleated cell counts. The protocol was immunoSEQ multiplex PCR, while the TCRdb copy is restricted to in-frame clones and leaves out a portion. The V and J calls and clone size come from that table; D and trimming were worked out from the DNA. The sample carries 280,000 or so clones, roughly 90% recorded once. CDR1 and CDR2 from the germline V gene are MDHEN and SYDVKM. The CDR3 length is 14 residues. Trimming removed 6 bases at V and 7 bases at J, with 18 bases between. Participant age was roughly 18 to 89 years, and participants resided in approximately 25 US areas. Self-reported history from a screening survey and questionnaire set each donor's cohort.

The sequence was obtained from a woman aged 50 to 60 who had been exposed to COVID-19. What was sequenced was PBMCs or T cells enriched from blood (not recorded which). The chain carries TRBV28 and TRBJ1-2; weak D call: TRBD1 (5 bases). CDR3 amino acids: CASRTVGRAIGYTF. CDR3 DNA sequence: TGTGCCAGCAGGACTGTCGGCAGGGCGATTGGCTACACCTTC.